This TCR beta chain was captured in a study of blood T cell repertoires in COVID-19 (dated by TCRdb to the early 2020s). Describing the broader study: Samples from collaborators originated in the United States, Italy and Spain and spanned both the acute and convalescent phases of COVID-19. Subjects who had been exposed to COVID-19, were actively infected with it, or had recovered from it provided the deeply sampled blood TCRbeta repertoires that made up the dataset. Sample metadata almost always included a de-identified subject ID, COVID-19 status, age in years and sex. Samples came from the ongoing ImmuneRACE study (first 160 participants) plus 1,254 subjects from 6 global collaborators. Where HLA class I and class II types were available, the types were taken from metadata supplied by the sample provider, not from assay-based typing. A freely available public database, intended as a resource for researchers studying the immune response to SARS-CoV-2, is where the repertoires were released. The material from the prospective study consisted of cDNA or gDNA derived from T cells, B-cell-depleted T cells, or PBMCs.

The collaborating institutions used their own protocols to collect whole blood in K2EDTA tubes. For TCRbeta analysis, collaborators shipped samples as frozen whole blood, isolated PBMCs, or DNA extracted from either of those sample types. The immunoSEQ Assay, a bias-controlled multiplex PCR, was used to amplify TCRbeta CDR3 regions from genomic DNA. Processing in the source paper ran as follows. Nucleated cell counts per sample were estimated from amplification of reference gene primers within the assay. Sequence reads were collapsed and filtered to measure the absolute abundance of every unique TCRbeta CDR3 rearrangement. Productive Simpson clonality was computed per sample as the square root of Simpson's diversity index over productive rearrangements. TCRdb obtained this table from immuneACCESS and retained in-frame rearrangements with V and J assigned. These tables miss some clones; where compared with another copy, unresolved V genes account for less than half of the shortfall, and the remainder is unexplained. The V and J calls and clone size are taken from that table; D and trimming were inferred from the DNA. The sample includes roughly 25,000 clones, with approximately 72% observed a single time. The top ten clones comprise less than 7.5% of the sample.

Study-wide conclusions, independent of this receptor: How much clinical and demographic metadata was included differed by source and by participant, and the metadata was provided uncurated.

Points on this clone: Its antigen is currently not known. The sample holds no much larger clone one base away, and base qualities are not on file.

Counted from cysteine to phenylalanine, this CDR3 has 14 amino acids. Left in the record is the CDR3 DNA by itself, 42 bases read in frame from the first base. The germline V gene encodes CDR1 MNHEY and CDR2 SVGEGT. V trim: 6 bases; J trim: 7 bases; unmatched bases: 11. This sequence uses TRBV6-2 or TRBV6-3 and TRBJ1-1, and 7 junctional nucleotides match TRBD1. This TCR was recovered from a man between 60 and 75 years old with active or convalescent COVID-19. The specimen sequenced was peripheral blood. This receptor has the CDR3 CASSGRQGGLEAFF. DNA sequence: TGTGCCAGCAGCGGCCGACAGGGCGGGCTTGAAGCTTTCTTT.